One sample yielded the 7 T cell receptor beta chains listed below, sequenced in a study of neurological immune-mediated disorders (dated by TCRdb to 2018 to 2020). Libraries were constructed by 5' RACE. The sequencer listed for this sample is Illumina HiSeq 2500. TCRdb's own reprocessing of the public reads used fastp at Q25 and MiXCR and kept productive beta chains. All rows with the same CDR3 protein become a single entry with the most common DNA and genes. The sample table contains about 89,000 distinct CDR3 sequences; only one count was recorded for just over 2.5% of them. Of the sample, 1.1% is held by the ten largest clones. Sequenced: PBMCs. The receptors derive from a young woman with multiple sclerosis.

This clonotype was detected many times. The chain uses TRBV5-1 and TRBJ2-5, with D uncertain. This CDR3 comprises 14 residues. Germline CDR1 reads SGHRS; CDR2 reads YFSETQ. Trimming removed 0 bases at V and 1 base at J, with 7 bases between. In DNA, the CDR3 is TGCGCCAGCAGCTTGGGACGCGTCCAAGAGACCCAGTACTTC. Amino acid sequence: CASSLGRVQETQYF.

This clonotype was seen ten or more times. The chain is built from TRBV12-3 or TRBV12-4 and TRBJ2-7, with 12 bases fitting TRBD2. This CDR3 has 17 residues. V trimming: 6 bases; J trimming: 2 bases; junction bases outside the gene matches: 11. The DNA for the CDR3 is TGTGCCAGCAGCCCTCTAGCGGGAGGGCCTTGGACCTACGAGCAGTACTTC. Protein: CASSPLAGGPWTYEQYF.

Only a few counts were recorded for this clonotype. The chain has TRBV6-5 and TRBJ2-2; 9 bases map to TRBD1. The CDR3 has 13 amino acids. Unmatched junction bases numbered 6, after V lost 6 bases and J lost 10 bases. In germline, CDR1 is MNHEY, CDR2 SVGAGI. Here the CDR3 reads CASRGQGVSELFF. In nucleotides, the CDR3 is TGTGCCAGCAGGGGACAGGGTGTTTCGGAGCTGTTTTTT.

At least ten counts were recorded for this clonotype. The chain recombines TRBV12-3 or TRBV12-4 with TRBJ2-7; D is unclear. There are 15 residues in the CDR3. Trimming pared 5 bases from V and 5 bases from J, leaving 19 bases between. Here the CDR3 DNA reads TGTGCCAGCAGTCCCCGGGTCCGAAGCCTGGACGAGCAGTACTTC. Residues: CASSPRVRSLDEQYF.

This clonotype was seen at least ten times. This rearrangement joins TRBV29-1 to TRBJ1-1; unclear D gene. Germline V gene data show CDR1 as SQVTM and CDR2 as ANQGSEA. With 3 bases removed from V and 1 base from J, the gap between germline ends came to 6 bases. The CDR3 extends over 12 amino acids. In DNA form, the CDR3 reads TGCAGCGTTGATAGACAGAACACTGAAGCTTTCTTT. It codes for CSVDRQNTEAFF.

The table lists this clonotype with many counts. The chain has TRBV12-3 or TRBV12-4 and TRBJ2-7; weak D call: TRBD2 (5 bases). With 8 bases removed from V and 6 bases from J, the gap between germline ends came to 20 bases. The CDR3 is made up of 14 amino acids. In DNA, the CDR3 is TGTGCCAGCGCCTCGGGGTCGGGCCACCCCGAGCAGTACTTC. Translating gives CASASGSGHPEQYF.

This clonotype was counted ten times or more. V gene TRBV6-6 combines with J gene TRBJ2-7; no definite D call. Germline assignment: CDR1 MNHNY and CDR2 SVGAGI (reference sequence). Trimming left V 4 bases short and J 5 bases short, with 6 bases between. This CDR3 has 11 amino acids. CDR3 DNA: TGTGCCAGCAGTTTGACGAACGAGCAGTACTTC. Protein: CASSLTNEQYF.